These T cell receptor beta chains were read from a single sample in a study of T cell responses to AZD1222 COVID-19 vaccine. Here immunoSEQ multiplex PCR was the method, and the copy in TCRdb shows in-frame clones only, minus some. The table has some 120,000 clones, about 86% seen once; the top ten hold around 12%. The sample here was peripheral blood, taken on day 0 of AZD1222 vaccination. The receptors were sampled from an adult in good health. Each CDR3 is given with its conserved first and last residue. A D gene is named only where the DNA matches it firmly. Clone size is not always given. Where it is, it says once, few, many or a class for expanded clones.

CDR3 protein: CAWSVGRVNEQYF; CDR3 DNA: TGTGCCTGGAGTGTAGGTCGGGTAAACGAGCAGTACTTC; D gene: -; clone size: -; J gene: TRBJ2-7; V gene: TRBV30
CDR3 protein: CASSLNFEQFF; CDR3 DNA: TGTGCCAGCAGTTTAAACTTTGAGCAGTTCTTC; D gene: -; clone size: -; J gene: TRBJ2-1; V gene: TRBV28
CDR3 protein: CASTLDRGYYYGYTF; CDR3 DNA: TGTGCCAGCACCCTGGACAGGGGTTATTACTATGGCTACACCTTC; D gene: TRBD1; clone size: -; J gene: TRBJ1-2; V gene: TRBV9
CDR3 protein: CASRGRNSNQPQHF; CDR3 DNA: TGTGCCAGCAGGGGACGGAATAGCAATCAGCCCCAGCATTTT; D gene: -; clone size: -; J gene: TRBJ1-5; V gene: TRBV6-5
CDR3 protein: CASRAVGAEQYF; CDR3 DNA: TGTGCCAGCAGGGCTGTGGGAGCCGAGCAGTACTTC; D gene: -; clone size: -; J gene: TRBJ2-7; V gene: TRBV6-5
CDR3 protein: CASSDGTGGLYEQYF; CDR3 DNA: TGCGCCAGCAGCGATGGGACAGGGGGCCTTTACGAGCAGTACTTC; D gene: TRBD1; clone size: -; J gene: TRBJ2-7; V gene: TRBV5-1
CDR3 protein: CASSLGTSASEQYF; CDR3 DNA: TGCGCCAGCAGCTTGGGGACTAGTGCCTCCGAGCAGTACTTC; D gene: TRBD2; clone size: few; J gene: TRBJ2-7; V gene: TRBV5-1
CDR3 protein: CASSLYPSGSLLSNEQFF; CDR3 DNA: TGCGCCAGCAGCCTGTACCCTAGCGGGAGTTTACTGAGCAATGAGCAGTTCTTC; D gene: TRBD2; clone size: -; J gene: TRBJ2-1; V gene: TRBV5-1
CDR3 protein: CASSMWNSQETQYF; CDR3 DNA: TGTGCCAGTAGTATGTGGAATAGCCAAGAGACCCAGTACTTC; D gene: -; clone size: once; J gene: TRBJ2-5; V gene: TRBV19
CDR3 protein: CASSEGTTFSNQPQHF; CDR3 DNA: TGTGCCAGCAGTGAAGGGACAACGTTTAGCAATCAGCCCCAGCATTTT; D gene: -; clone size: -; J gene: TRBJ1-5; V gene: TRBV2
CDR3 protein: CASSLGQTTYNEQFF; CDR3 DNA: TGTGCCAGCAGCTTGGGACAGACCACCTACAATGAGCAGTTCTTC; D gene: TRBD1; clone size: -; J gene: TRBJ2-1; V gene: TRBV7-9
CDR3 protein: CATASPGKNIQYF; CDR3 DNA: TGTGCCACCGCGTCACCCGGCAAAAACATTCAGTACTTC; D gene: -; clone size: -; J gene: TRBJ2-4; V gene: TRBV28
CDR3 protein: CAISESGDTGELFF; CDR3 DNA: TGTGCCATCAGTGAGTCTGGGGACACCGGGGAGCTGTTTTTT; D gene: -; clone size: -; J gene: TRBJ2-2; V gene: TRBV10-3
CDR3 protein: CASSVDPGTEAFF; CDR3 DNA: TGTGCCAGCAGCGTAGACCCCGGGACTGAAGCTTTCTTT; D gene: -; clone size: once; J gene: TRBJ1-1; V gene: TRBV9
CDR3 protein: CASSLGGRGSTDTQYF; CDR3 DNA: TGTGCCAGCAGCTTAGGAGGGCGGGGAAGCACAGATACGCAGTATTTT; D gene: -; clone size: -; J gene: TRBJ2-3; V gene: TRBV7-2
CDR3 protein: CASSQRSTGNTIYF; CDR3 DNA: TGTGCCAGCAGCCAAAGGAGCACCGGAAACACCATATATTTT; D gene: -; clone size: -; J gene: TRBJ1-3; V gene: TRBV3-1/TRBV3-2
CDR3 protein: CASSLDPGADGYTF; CDR3 DNA: TGTGCCAGCAGCTTGGATCCGGGGGCGGATGGCTACACCTTC; D gene: -; clone size: -; J gene: TRBJ1-2; V gene: TRBV5-4
CDR3 protein: CATTLGPIYGYTF; CDR3 DNA: TGTGCCACCACCTTGGGCCCCATTTATGGCTACACCTTC; D gene: -; clone size: -; J gene: TRBJ1-2; V gene: TRBV6-5
CDR3 protein: CASSFMTSGRATDTQYF; CDR3 DNA: TGTGCCAGCAGTTTTATGACTAGCGGGAGGGCCACAGATACGCAGTATTTT; D gene: TRBD2; clone size: -; J gene: TRBJ2-3; V gene: TRBV28
CDR3 protein: CASEGGYGYTF; CDR3 DNA: TGTGCCAGCGAGGGGGGCTATGGCTACACCTTC; D gene: -; clone size: -; J gene: TRBJ1-2; V gene: TRBV28
CDR3 protein: CASRASGVYNEQFF; CDR3 DNA: TGTGCCAGCAGGGCTAGCGGGGTTTACAATGAGCAGTTCTTC; D gene: TRBD2; clone size: -; J gene: TRBJ2-1; V gene: TRBV7-3
CDR3 protein: CASSKRETYEQYF; CDR3 DNA: TGTGCCAGCTCTAAGAGGGAAACCTACGAGCAGTACTTC; D gene: -; clone size: -; J gene: TRBJ2-7; V gene: TRBV6-5
CDR3 protein: CASMGQGNSPLHF; CDR3 DNA: TGTGCCAGCATGGGACAGGGGAATTCACCCCTCCACTTT; D gene: TRBD1; clone size: many; J gene: TRBJ1-6; V gene: TRBV3-1/TRBV3-2
CDR3 protein: CASSHRGGYTF; CDR3 DNA: TGTGCCAGCAGCCACAGGGGTGGCTACACCTTC; D gene: TRBD1; clone size: -; J gene: TRBJ1-2; V gene: TRBV27
CDR3 protein: CASSPQQADNEKLFF; CDR3 DNA: TGTGCCAGCTCACCCCAACAGGCTGACAATGAAAAACTGTTTTTT; D gene: -; clone size: -; J gene: TRBJ1-4; V gene: TRBV18
CDR3 protein: CASSQGNRLQPQHF; CDR3 DNA: TGTGCCAGCAGCCAAGGGAATAGGCTGCAGCCCCAGCATTTT; D gene: -; clone size: -; J gene: TRBJ1-5; V gene: TRBV3-1/TRBV3-2
CDR3 protein: CASSLRQGVTEAFF; CDR3 DNA: TGTGCCAGCAGCTTACGACAGGGTGTGACTGAAGCTTTCTTT; D gene: TRBD1; clone size: -; J gene: TRBJ1-1; V gene: TRBV5-4
CDR3 protein: CASKAGGVTDTQYF; CDR3 DNA: TGTGCCAGCAAAGCGGGGGGCGTCACAGATACGCAGTATTTT; D gene: TRBD2; clone size: -; J gene: TRBJ2-3; V gene: TRBV5-4
CDR3 protein: CASSIKGTPSTGELFF; CDR3 DNA: TGTGCCAGTAGTATAAAGGGCACTCCCTCAACCGGGGAGCTGTTTTTT; D gene: -; clone size: -; J gene: TRBJ2-2; V gene: TRBV19
CDR3 protein: CASSTGEGGGQPQHF; CDR3 DNA: TGTGCCAGTAGCACGGGCGAAGGGGGCGGTCAGCCCCAGCATTTT; D gene: TRBD1; clone size: -; J gene: TRBJ1-5; V gene: TRBV19
CDR3 protein: CASSYTGTTDTQYF; CDR3 DNA: TGTGCCAGCAGCTACACAGGGACGACAGATACGCAGTATTTT; D gene: -; clone size: -; J gene: TRBJ2-3; V gene: TRBV3-1/TRBV3-2
CDR3 protein: CASSVDGRAEQYF; CDR3 DNA: TGTGCCAGCAGCGTAGATGGACGGGCTGAGCAGTACTTC; D gene: -; clone size: -; J gene: TRBJ2-7; V gene: TRBV9
CDR3 protein: CASSDPLAKQFF; CDR3 DNA: TGTGCCAGCAGCGACCCGCTAGCGAAACAGTTCTTC; D gene: -; clone size: -; J gene: TRBJ2-1; V gene: TRBV6-2/TRBV6-3
CDR3 protein: CSARRLDGYTF; CDR3 DNA: TGCAGTGCGAGGAGGCTAGATGGCTACACCTTC; D gene: -; clone size: once; J gene: TRBJ1-2; V gene: TRBV20-1
CDR3 protein: CASSQVGEQYF; CDR3 DNA: TGTGCCAGCAGCCAAGTGGGCGAGCAGTACTTC; D gene: -; clone size: -; J gene: TRBJ2-7; V gene: TRBV3-1/TRBV3-2
CDR3 protein: CASSLGQMDQPQHF; CDR3 DNA: TGTGCCAGCAGTTTAGGGCAGATGGATCAGCCCCAGCATTTT; D gene: -; clone size: -; J gene: TRBJ1-5; V gene: TRBV28
CDR3 protein: CASSAAGTGTGELFF; CDR3 DNA: TGTGCCAGCAGCGCCGCCGGGACAGGGACCGGGGAGCTGTTTTTT; D gene: TRBD1; clone size: -; J gene: TRBJ2-2; V gene: TRBV9
CDR3 protein: CASSPEPGNTIYF; CDR3 DNA: TGTGCCAGCTCACCAGAACCCGGGAACACCATATATTTT; D gene: -; clone size: few; J gene: TRBJ1-3; V gene: TRBV18
CDR3 protein: CASSPGLLDQPQHF; CDR3 DNA: TGTGCCAGCAGCCCGGGCCTTCTAGATCAGCCCCAGCATTTT; D gene: -; clone size: -; J gene: TRBJ1-5; V gene: TRBV9
CDR3 protein: CASSYGQRELYYNEQFF; CDR3 DNA: TGTGCCAGCAGTTACGGACAGCGGGAGCTTTACTACAATGAGCAGTTCTTC; D gene: TRBD2; clone size: -; J gene: TRBJ2-1; V gene: TRBV6-2/TRBV6-3
CDR3 protein: CASSYSGGLAEETQYF; CDR3 DNA: TGTGCCAGCAGTTACTCCGGGGGACTAGCGGAAGAGACCCAGTACTTC; D gene: TRBD2; clone size: -; J gene: TRBJ2-5; V gene: TRBV6-2/TRBV6-3
CDR3 protein: CASSTRDRGHEQYF; CDR3 DNA: TGTGCCAGCAGCACCCGGGACAGGGGGCACGAGCAGTACTTC; D gene: TRBD1; clone size: -; J gene: TRBJ2-7; V gene: TRBV5-4
CDR3 protein: CASSPPSGANVLTF; CDR3 DNA: TGCGCCAGCAGCCCCCCATCTGGGGCCAACGTCCTGACTTTC; D gene: -; clone size: few; J gene: TRBJ2-6; V gene: TRBV5-1
CDR3 protein: CASSIEVRAVYGYTF; CDR3 DNA: TGTGCCAGTAGTATAGAAGTAAGGGCAGTCTATGGCTACACCTTC; D gene: -; clone size: -; J gene: TRBJ1-2; V gene: TRBV19
CDR3 protein: CASSDSVSGTHTGELFF; CDR3 DNA: TGTGCCAGCAGTGATTCTGTGTCCGGGACCCACACCGGGGAGCTGTTTTTT; D gene: -; clone size: -; J gene: TRBJ2-2; V gene: TRBV2
CDR3 protein: CASSFSGGGNTEAFF; CDR3 DNA: TGTGCCAGCAGTTTTTCGGGGGGTGGGAACACTGAAGCTTTCTTT; D gene: -; clone size: few; J gene: TRBJ1-1; V gene: TRBV28
CDR3 protein: CASRRGQDQPQHF; CDR3 DNA: TGTGCCAGCAGGAGGGGGCAGGATCAGCCCCAGCATTTT; D gene: TRBD1; clone size: -; J gene: TRBJ1-5; V gene: TRBV6-5